Reported below is one TCR beta chain. Antigen: not known. Then a second PCR, running roughly 6 to 11 cycles, was carried out with a sample-barcoded 5' primer and a J-beta primer mix. Tags on each cDNA molecule came from a template-switch adaptor with 12 random nucleotides. TCRdb reprocessed the 5' RACE reads via MiXCR and lists one record per CDR3 protein. The sample consists of roughly 700,000 distinct CDR3 sequences, approximately 29% of them appearing once. The data stem from a study of blood T cells in healthy people across ages. Study-wide findings and caveats: Per million T cells, the diversity of TCR beta decreased roughly linearly as age advanced. Unknown CMV status may confound age-related changes in expanded clones. Percentage of naive T cells showed a strong correlation with TCR beta diversity.

V was shortened by 3 bases and J by 2 bases, with 14 bases between the two germline ends. Germline V gives CDR1 DFQATT, CDR2 SNEGSKA (reference sequence). The CDR3 totals 14 residues. The gene calls are TRBV20-1 and TRBJ2-7; D tentatively reads TRBD1 or TRBD2 (6 bases each). The sample taken for sequencing was blood. This sequence originates from a woman aged 80 or over in good health. The CDR3 region is CSASGGFPAYEQYF. CDR3 bases: TGCAGTGCTAGCGGGGGCTTTCCAGCCTACGAGCAGTACTTC.